A single sample gave rise to the 27 T cell receptor beta chains below, sequenced in a study of T cell repertoires in cytomegalovirus infection. The antigens of these receptors remain unknown. TCRdb analysed the reads with MiXCR anew, one entry per CDR3 protein. The sample shows about 830,000 distinct CDR3 sequences, about 30% of them seen only once. This sample comprised cultured CD8+ T cells from PBMCs, obtained from culture after CMV antigen stimulation. The receptors were gathered from a human donor in good health (CMV status not recorded). Some clones in this sample may be carry-over from other donors' samples.

This chain connects TRBV7-3 to TRBJ2-3, with 8 bases fitting TRBD1. This CDR3 contains 15 residues. Losses at the gene ends were 4 bases for V and 2 bases for J; bases not matched to a gene: 5. Germline V gene sequence: CDR1 SGHTA, CDR2 FQGTGA. The CDR3 here is CASSSTGQVTDTQYF. DNA for the CDR3: TGTGCCAGCAGCTCGACGGGACAGGTCACAGATACGCAGTATTTT.

At least ten counts were recorded for this clonotype. The chain combines TRBV6-1 with TRBJ2-1, with a possible D match to TRBD1 (5 bases). V lost 1 base and J lost 5, with 24 bases in between. The germline CDR1 and CDR2 sequences are MNHNS and SASEGT. This CDR3 is 19 amino acids long. This CDR3 is CASSEEVGRVGLLDNEQFF. CDR3 in DNA: TGTGCCAGCAGTGAAGAGGTGGGCAGGGTTGGGCTCCTAGACAATGAGCAGTTCTTC.

In its sample, this clonotype was seen a few times. This chain links TRBV7-8 with TRBJ2-1, with 7 bases identical to TRBD2. The CDR3 is 13 residues long. Unmatched junction bases numbered 4, after V lost 3 bases and J lost 8 bases. Germline CDR1 and CDR2: SGHVS and FQNEAQ. CDR3 nucleotide sequence: TGTGCCAGCAGCTTTTTTAGCGGGCATGAGCAGTTCTTC. This gives the protein CASSFFSGHEQFF.

The V gene is TRBV27, the J gene TRBJ2-7; 8 nucleotides align to TRBD2. Germline V lookup: CDR1 MNHEY, CDR2 SMNVEV (reference sequence). This CDR3 contains 15 residues. Unmatched junction bases numbered 7, after V lost 4 bases and J lost 2 bases. CDR3 coding DNA: TGTGCCAGCAGTTCCAGCGGGGGAAGTACCTACGAGCAGTACGTC. This codes for CASSSSGGSTYEQYV.

This clonotype was found many times. The rearrangement uses TRBV7-9 and TRBJ2-7, with 8 bases matching TRBD1. The CDR3 covers 17 residues. Germline V gives CDR1 SEHNR, CDR2 FQNEAQ (reference sequence). V was clipped by 4 bases and J by 0 bases; unmatched bases: 11. The CDR3 bases are TGTGCCAGCAGCTCCTTGTCCCGGGACAGGACCTCCTACGAGCAGTACTTC. Protein product: CASSSLSRDRTSYEQYF. Variable domain in full (rest from reference TRBV7-9 and TRBJ2-7): DTGVSQNPRHKITKRGQNVTFRCDPISEHNRLYWYRQTLGQGPEFLTYFQNEAQLEKSRLLSDRFSAERPKGSFSTLEIQRTEQGDSAMYLCASSSLSRDRTSYEQYFGPGTRLTVT.

This clonotype occurred many times. The chain links TRBV7-2 to TRBJ2-3, with 8 positions matching TRBD1. Losses at the gene ends were 4 bases for V and 6 bases for J; bases not matched to a gene: 6. The germline V gene encodes CDR1 SGHTA and CDR2 FQGNSA. This CDR3 is built from 14 residues. The CDR3 here is CASSWTGSWDTQYF. The CDR3 DNA reads as TGTGCCAGCAGCTGGACAGGGTCTTGGGATACGCAGTATTTT.

The CDR3 protein is CASSLSPLGENQPQHF. CDR3 bases: TGCGCCAGCAGCCTATCCCCCCTGGGAGAAAATCAGCCCCAGCATTTT. The rearrangement uses TRBV4-1 and TRBJ1-5, with D uncertain. The CDR3 extends over 16 amino acids. Germline CDR1 is MGHRA and CDR2 is YSYEKL. With 4 bases removed from V and 4 bases from J, the gap between germline ends came to 17 bases.

This clonotype was counted many times. Here the CDR3 DNA reads TGTGCCAGCAGCCAGGGGGGGAACTATGGCTACACCTTC. Its protein product is CASSQGGNYGYTF. The V and J genes are TRBV12-3 or TRBV12-4 and TRBJ1-2, with 7 bases fitting TRBD1. CDR3 length: 13 residues. V trimming: 6 bases; J trimming: 2 bases; junction bases outside the gene matches: 3.

This clonotype was picked up a small number of times. V is TRBV2 and J is TRBJ2-5; D unclear. CDR1 is SNHLY, CDR2 FYNNEI, per germline. Trimming took 1 base from V and 2 from J, leaving 8 bases between them. This CDR3 is built from 14 residues. CDR3 sequence: CASSEEDVQETQYF. The CDR3 DNA sequence: TGTGCCAGCAGTGAAGAGGACGTGCAAGAGACCCAGTACTTC. Supplemented by reference TRBV2 and TRBJ2-5, the full variable domain reads EPEVTQTPSHQVTQMGQEVILRCVPISNHLYFYWYRQILGQKVEFLVSFYNNEISEKSEIFDDQFSVERPDGSNFTLKIRSTKLEDSAMYFCASSEEDVQETQYFGPGTRLLVL.

This clonotype was detected ten times or more. The chain recombines TRBV5-4 with TRBJ2-3; 9 nucleotides match TRBD2. This CDR3 spans 15 amino acids. The V and J ends lost 1 base and 3 bases, in that order; junction bases with no gene match: 3. Germline CDR1 SGHNT, CDR2 YYREEE (reference sequence). CDR3 DNA: TGTGCCAGCAGCTTGCGAGCGGGGGGTACAGATACGCAGTATTTT. Translating gives CASSLRAGGTDTQYF.

The chain employs TRBV12-5 and TRBJ1-1; D is perhaps TRBD1 (6 bases). Between the trimmed V and J ends, which lost 4 bases and 5 bases, there was a span of 11 bases. This CDR3 spans 13 amino acids. Germline CDR1 is LGHNT and CDR2 is FRNRAP. The DNA for the CDR3 is TGTGCTAGTGGTTGGAGGGGGGGAACTGAAGCTTTCTTT. Translation gives CASGWRGGTEAFF.

This clonotype came up a few times. The chain recombines TRBV27 with TRBJ2-3; D is possibly TRBD1 or TRBD2 (5 bases each). The CDR3 has 15 residues. The V and J ends lost 7 bases and 2 bases respectively, with 16 bases between them. Per germline, CDR1 MNHEY and CDR2 SMNVEV (reference sequence). CDR3 amino acids: CASTRGAGITDTQYF. The CDR3 region has the DNA TGTGCCAGCACCCGAGGGGCAGGGATCACAGATACGCAGTATTTT.

This clonotype was counted a few times. This chain links TRBV27 with TRBJ2-2; tentative D call: TRBD2 (6 bases). Germline lookup yields CDR1 MNHEY and CDR2 SMNVEV (reference sequence). With 0 bases removed from V and 3 bases from J, the gap between germline ends came to 14 bases. There are 17 residues in the CDR3. CDR3 sequence (DNA): TGTGCCAGCAGTTTATCCCCCGGGACTTTCCACACCGGGGAGCTGTTTTTT. It translates to CASSLSPGTFHTGELFF.

This clonotype has more than one count but fewer than ten. V gene TRBV12-3 or TRBV12-4 combines with J gene TRBJ1-1; 7 bases fit TRBD1. The V gene end was trimmed by 6 bases and the J gene end by 7 bases; junction bases not matched to a gene: 5. The CDR3 covers 12 residues. The CDR3 spells CASSPRGYEAFF. The CDR3 coding sequence is TGTGCCAGCAGCCCCAGGGGGTATGAAGCTTTCTTT.

This clonotype showed up just a few times. V is TRBV7-9 and J is TRBJ2-5; D uncertain. This CDR3 has 16 amino acids. CDR1 is SEHNR, CDR2 FQNEAQ, per germline (reference sequence). V was clipped by 10 bases and J by 0 bases, with 21 bases between them. CDR3 amino acids: CATHLVSARYQETQYF. The CDR3 coding sequence is TGTGCCACCCACCTAGTGTCGGCGCGGTACCAAGAGACCCAGTACTTC.

The genes are TRBV10-3 and TRBJ2-7, with 11 bases lining up with TRBD2. Per germline, CDR1 ENHRY and CDR2 SYGVKD. Trimming took 3 bases from V and 6 from J; bases not matched to a gene: 7. This CDR3 has 15 amino acids. The CDR3 reads CAISDPTSGVREQYV. CDR3 DNA: TGTGCCATCAGTGATCCGACTAGCGGGGTCCGCGAGCAGTACGTC.

This chain links TRBV5-6 with TRBJ2-1, with TRBD1 matching over 7 bases. Per germline, CDR1 SGHDT and CDR2 YYEEEE. V lost 0 bases to trimming and J lost 2 bases; unmatched junction nucleotides: 5. The CDR3 is 16 residues long. This chain's CDR3 is CASSLAAGQAYNEQFF. The CDR3 bases are TGTGCCAGCAGCTTGGCCGCAGGACAGGCCTACAATGAGCAGTTCTTC.

This clonotype was detected a few times. The chain recombines TRBV7-6 with TRBJ1-1, with unresolved D. The CDR3 contains 13 residues. Germline V gives CDR1 SGHVS, CDR2 FNYEAQ. V dropped 8 bases and J dropped 1 base, with 11 bases sitting between them. The CDR3 DNA sequence: TGTGCCAGCTCTGCCCGGAGGAACACTGAAGCTTTCTTT. It translates to CASSARRNTEAFF.

The chain recombines TRBV12-3 or TRBV12-4 with TRBJ1-3; perhaps TRBD1 as D (5 bases). Deletions cut 6 bases from V and 4 bases from J, with 10 bases between. This CDR3 region has 13 residues. Written as DNA, the CDR3 is TGTGCCAGCAGGGCAGGGACCGGAAACACCATATATTTT. The encoded protein is CASRAGTGNTIYF.

Only a few counts were recorded for this clonotype. V usage is TRBV12-3 or TRBV12-4 and J usage is TRBJ2-1; tentatively, D is TRBD1 (5 bases). The CDR3 runs 16 residues. V lost 3 bases to trimming and J lost 3 bases, with 15 bases between them. The DNA for the CDR3 is TGTGCCAGCAGTTTTAGTCTGACAGAAAGCTACAATGAGCAGTTCTTC. Its protein product is CASSFSLTESYNEQFF.

Worth noting for this clonotype: This likely traces to a read error, being one base from a far larger clone. The J gene is TRBJ2-3, the V gene TRBV7-9, with D unclear. The CDR3 consists of 10 residues. In germline, CDR1 is SEHNR, CDR2 FQNEAQ (reference sequence). Trimming removed 4 bases at V and 6 bases at J, with 2 bases between. CDR3: CASSWDTQYF. The CDR3 DNA sequence: TGTGCCAGCAGCTGGGATACGCAGTATTTT.

The rearrangement joins TRBV6-8 to TRBJ2-3, with 9 nucleotides matching TRBD2. V lost 5 bases, J lost 1 base, and 4 bases stayed unmatched. CDR1 and CDR2 (germline): MNHGY, SAAAGT. The CDR3 is 15 residues long. DNA for the CDR3: TGTGCCAGCAGTCTCTGGACTAGCGGCACAGATACGCAGTATTTT. Translating gives CASSLWTSGTDTQYF.

CDR3 DNA: TGTGCCAGCAGCTTAGACGGACGGATCGATGAGCAGTTCTTC. It yields the protein CASSLDGRIDEQFF. This chain joins TRBV7-6 and TRBJ2-1; unclear D gene. V shed 1 base and J shed 8 bases, with 12 bases lying between them. The CDR3 runs to 14 residues. Germline V CDR1 and CDR2: SGHVS, FNYEAQ.

This clonotype occurred many times. J is TRBJ2-2 and V is TRBV7-3; D perhaps matches TRBD1 (7 bases). V shed 5 bases and J shed 2 bases, with 18 bases lying between them. This CDR3 spans 17 amino acids. CDR1 and CDR2 (germline): SGHTA, FQGTGA. The CDR3 DNA reads as TGTGCCAGCAGCCCCCAGGGGGGACTGGCAAACACCGGGGAGCTGTTTTTT. It codes for CASSPQGGLANTGELFF.

As regards this clonotype: A read error may explain this, as a much larger clone is one base away. The gene calls are TRBV7-2 and TRBJ1-2; D is unresolved. V was clipped by 1 base and J by 0 bases, with 6 bases between them. Germline loops: CDR1 SGHTA, CDR2 FQGNSA. The CDR3 covers 14 residues. CDR3 loop: CTSSLEYTNYGYTF. CDR3 nucleotide sequence: TGTACCAGCAGCTTAGAATATACTAACTATGGCTACACCTTC.

This rearrangement joins TRBV6-6 to TRBJ2-2; 7 bases are a match to TRBD2. CDR3 length: 16 residues. Looked up from germline, CDR1 is MNHNY and CDR2 is SVGAGI (reference sequence). The V gene end was trimmed by 3 bases and the J gene end by 3 bases; junction bases not matched to a gene: 7. This chain's CDR3 is CASSYVRTRDTGELFF. Here the CDR3 DNA reads TGTGCCAGCAGTTATGTAAGGACTAGAGACACCGGGGAGCTGTTTTTT.

CDR3 coding DNA: TGTGCCAGCAGCCTCCCGGGACAGATAAATTCACCCCTCCACTTT. Protein: CASSLPGQINSPLHF. The genes are TRBV7-9 and TRBJ1-6, with TRBD1 matching over 7 bases. Germline CDR1 reads SEHNR; CDR2 reads FQNEAQ (reference sequence). The CDR3 is 15 amino acids. The ends lost 5 bases at V and 7 bases at J; junction bases unmatched: 8.